These 31 T cell receptor beta chains came from one sample sequenced in a study of blood T cell repertoires in COVID-19. The method was immunoSEQ multiplex PCR; TCRdb's version includes in-frame clones alone and lacks a portion of them. The data contain roughly 180,000 clones, about 85% of them seen just once; the ten biggest clones take up 6% to 6.5%. Sequences were obtained from PBMCs or T cells enriched from blood (not recorded which). These TCRs come from a man between 35 and 55 years old who had recovered from COVID-19.

This clone occurred a few times. This sequence joins TRBV5-1 and TRBJ1-3; 8 bases fit TRBD1. The CDR3 runs to 16 residues. The J segment lost 3 bases and the V segment lost 7 bases, leaving 12 bases of the junction unmatched. Germline V gene data show CDR1 as SGHRS and CDR2 as YFSETQ. For the CDR3, the DNA is TGCGCCAGCGCTAGGGAGACAGGGGCCTTTGGAAACACCATATATTTT. Protein: CASARETGAFGNTIYF.

This clone was seen just once. This chain joins TRBV27 and TRBJ2-7; 7 positions match TRBD1. The ends lost 0 bases at V and 1 base at J; junction bases unmatched: 3. This CDR3 contains 15 residues. Germline assignment: CDR1 MNHEY and CDR2 SMNVEV (reference sequence). As DNA, the CDR3 is TGTGCCAGCAGTTTATCGTGGGACAGTTCCTACGAGCAGTACTTC. It specifies CASSLSWDSSYEQYF.

The genes are TRBV7-9 and TRBJ1-5; D gene uncertain. Germline V gives CDR1 SEHNR, CDR2 FQNEAQ (reference sequence). The CDR3 length is 13 residues. Between the trimmed V and J ends, which lost 5 bases and 4 bases, there was a span of 9 bases. CDR3 nucleotide sequence: TGTGCCAGCAGCCACGACGGGAATCAGCCCCAGCATTTT. It translates to CASSHDGNQPQHF.

This clone was counted only a few times. This chain links TRBV18 with TRBJ1-2, with TRBD1 identical over 7 bases. Per germline, CDR1 KGHSH and CDR2 LQKENI. With V trimmed by 2 bases and J by 1 base, 1 base remained unmatched. The CDR3 length is 14 residues. The DNA for the CDR3 is TGTGCCAGCTCACCAGGGACAGATAACTATGGCTACACCTTC. Its translation: CASSPGTDNYGYTF. Looking up the rest from reference TRBV18 and TRBJ1-2 gives the full variable domain: NAGVMQNPRHLVRRRGQEARLRCSPMKGHSHVYWYRQLPEEGLKFMVYLQKENIIDESGMPKERFSAEFPKEGPSILRIQQVVRGDSAAYFCASSPGTDNYGYTFGSGTRLTVV.

CDR3 protein: CASSLFGGPYGYTF. CDR3 sequence (DNA): TGTGCCAGCAGTTTATTTGGGGGCCCCTATGGCTACACCTTC. V and J are TRBV27 and TRBJ1-2; tentatively, D is TRBD1 (6 bases). The V gene lost 1 base and the J gene lost 4 bases, with 10 bases spanning the gap. The CDR3 extends over 14 amino acids. CDR1 is MNHEY and CDR2 is SMNVEV in the germline V gene (reference sequence).

V is TRBV5-1 and J is TRBJ2-5; 12 bases match TRBD2. This CDR3 is built from 17 residues. The germline V gene has CDR1 SGHRS and CDR2 YFSETQ. With V trimmed by 2 bases and J by 0 bases, 5 bases remained unmatched. The CDR3 DNA reads as TGCGCCAGCAGCTTCGGGCTAGCGGGGGGGTACCAAGAGACCCAGTACTTC. This sequence encodes CASSFGLAGGYQETQYF.

This chain uses TRBV5-4 with TRBJ1-2, with a possible D match to TRBD1 (6 bases). Germline CDR1 SGHNT, CDR2 YYREEE (reference sequence). The CDR3 runs 14 residues. Trimming pared 1 base from V and 3 bases from J, leaving 10 bases between. CDR3 residues: CASSLRDIHYGYTF. CDR3 coding DNA: TGTGCCAGCAGCTTGAGGGACATCCACTATGGCTACACCTTC.

The genes are TRBV2 and TRBJ1-2; D unclear. V was shortened by 7 bases and J by 4 bases, with 16 bases between the two germline ends. The germline gives CDR1 SNHLY, CDR2 FYNNEI. The CDR3 covers 14 residues. Written as DNA, the CDR3 is TGTGCCAGCACCCCGGGAGGGAGGGTCTATGGCTACACCTTC. Amino acids: CASTPGGRVYGYTF. Based on the CDR3 plus reference TRBV2 and TRBJ1-2, the full variable domain is EPEVTQTPSHQVTQMGQEVILRCVPISNHLYFYWYRQILGQKVEFLVSFYNNEISEKSEIFDDQFSVERPDGSNFTLKIRSTKLEDSAMYFCASTPGGRVYGYTFGSGTRLTVV.

V usage is TRBV7-9 and J usage is TRBJ2-3, with TRBD2 identical over 7 bases. The CDR3 spans 16 residues. J lost 1 base, V lost 2 bases, and 6 bases had no gene match. The germline V gene encodes CDR1 SEHNR and CDR2 FQNEAQ (reference sequence). The CDR3 spells CASSLLAGVGTDTQYF. CDR3 nucleotides: TGTGCCAGCAGCTTATTGGCGGGGGTAGGCACAGATACGCAGTATTTT.

This chain links TRBV28 with TRBJ1-2, with D unresolved. In germline, CDR1 is MDHEN, CDR2 SYDVKM. This CDR3 contains 11 residues. The germline V and J ends were trimmed by 3 bases and 10 bases, with 9 bases remaining between them. The CDR3 region is CASSLKGVYTF. The CDR3 region has the DNA TGTGCCAGCAGTTTGAAGGGAGTCTACACCTTC.

This clone was seen just once. This chain connects TRBV2 to TRBJ2-1, with 9 bases matching TRBD2. This CDR3 spans 15 amino acids. The germline V gene encodes CDR1 SNHLY and CDR2 FYNNEI. V lost 3 bases to trimming and J lost 4 bases; unmatched junction nucleotides: 4. In nucleotides, the CDR3 is TGTGCCAGCAGTGATAGGACTAGCGATTACAATGAGCAGTTCTTC. It yields the protein CASSDRTSDYNEQFF. The whole variable domain, filled in from reference TRBV2 and TRBJ2-1, reads EPEVTQTPSHQVTQMGQEVILRCVPISNHLYFYWYRQILGQKVEFLVSFYNNEISEKSEIFDDQFSVERPDGSNFTLKIRSTKLEDSAMYFCASSDRTSDYNEQFFGPGTRLTVL.

This sequence joins TRBV9 and TRBJ1-1; the D is unclear. The V end was cut by 0 bases, the J end by 3 bases, with 6 bases between. Germline values: CDR1 SGDLS, CDR2 YYNGEE. This CDR3 is 13 amino acids long. The CDR3 loop reads CASSVGGDTEAFF. In DNA, the CDR3 is TGTGCCAGCAGCGTAGGCGGGGACACTGAAGCTTTCTTT.

CDR3 in amino acids: CASSHTPGTGGEQYF. CDR3 coding DNA: TGTGCCAGCAGCCATACTCCCGGGACAGGGGGCGAGCAGTACTTC. The V call is TRBV3-1 (or the pseudogene TRBV3-2), the J call TRBJ2-7; TRBD1 agrees at 11 bases. The CDR3 runs 15 residues. V was clipped by 3 bases and J by 6 bases; unmatched bases: 7. Germline lookup yields CDR1 LGHDT and CDR2 YNNKEL (reference sequence).

V usage is TRBV11-3 and J usage is TRBJ2-6; 9 nucleotides match TRBD1. Trimming took 7 bases from V and 0 from J; bases not matched to a gene: 7. The CDR3 spans 17 residues. Germline V lookup: CDR1 SGHNT, CDR2 YENEEA. The DNA for the CDR3 is TGTGCCAGCACGGCCGGGACAGGGAGCTCTGGGGCCAACGTCCTGACTTTC. Translated: CASTAGTGSSGANVLTF.

The J gene is TRBJ2-3, the V gene TRBV28; 14 bases map to TRBD2. The CDR3 is 15 residues long. Germline CDR1 reads MDHEN; CDR2 reads SYDVKM. V shed 4 bases and J 6 bases; nucleotides not matched to a gene: 3. The CDR3 sequence is CASSWGLAGEDTQYF. CDR3 in DNA: TGTGCCAGCAGTTGGGGACTAGCGGGAGAGGATACGCAGTATTTT. Based on the CDR3 plus reference TRBV28 and TRBJ2-3, the full variable domain is DVKVTQSSRYLVKRTGEKVFLECVQDMDHENMFWYRQDPGLGLRLIYFSYDVKMKEKGDIPEGYSVSREKKERFSLILESASTNQTSMYLCASSWGLAGEDTQYFGPGTRLTVL.

The rearrangement joins TRBV11-2 to TRBJ2-7, with TRBD1 matching 8 bases. CDR3 length equals 15 residues. The V gene end was trimmed by 0 bases and the J gene end by 2 bases; junction bases not matched to a gene: 3. Germline lookup yields CDR1 SGHAT and CDR2 FQNNGV. CDR3 coding DNA: TGTGCCAGCAGCTTAGAGGGGACAGGTCCCTACGAGCAGTACTTC. This encodes CASSLEGTGPYEQYF.

This clone was counted once. The J gene is TRBJ2-1, the V gene TRBV6-5; tentative D call: TRBD2 (6 bases). V gave up 6 bases and J gave up 1 base, with 7 bases separating them. The germline V gene has CDR1 MNHEY and CDR2 SVGAGI. This CDR3 is 13 amino acids long. The DNA for the CDR3 is TGTGCCAGCAGGGGGAGGTCCTACAATGAGCAGTTCTTC. Its translation: CASRGRSYNEQFF.

V is TRBV6-1 and J is TRBJ2-3, with a possible D match to TRBD2 (6 bases). From germline, CDR1 is MNHNS and CDR2 SASEGT. The CDR3 has 15 residues. V lost 3 bases and J lost 0, with 10 bases in between. For the CDR3, the DNA is TGTGCCAGCAGTGACCTTAGCGGAAGCACAGATACGCAGTATTTT. Protein sequence: CASSDLSGSTDTQYF.

The chain uses TRBV11-3 and TRBJ2-6; 7 positions match TRBD1. V was pared by 5 bases and J by 0 bases, with 1 base of the junction left unmatched. CDR3 length equals 15 residues. CDR1 is SGHNT and CDR2 is YENEEA in the germline V gene. CDR3 protein: CASSRDSSGANVLTF. Here the CDR3 DNA reads TGTGCCAGCAGCCGGGACAGCTCTGGGGCCAACGTCCTGACTTTC. The full variable domain, completed using reference TRBV11-3 and TRBJ2-6, is EAGVVQSPRYKIIEKKQPVAFWCNPISGHNTLYWYLQNLGQGPELLIRYENEEAVDDSQLPKDRFSAERLKGVDSTLKIQPAELGDSAVYLCASSRDSSGANVLTFGAGSRLTVL.

The chain is built from TRBV30 and TRBJ1-1; D is possibly TRBD1 (6 bases). The CDR3 loop spans 14 amino acids. Trimming removed 0 bases at V and 5 bases at J, with 13 bases between. Germline assignment: CDR1 GTSNPN and CDR2 SVGIG (reference sequence). The CDR3: CAWSVTRGGTEAFF. The CDR3 DNA reads TGTGCCTGGAGTGTAACCAGGGGAGGGACTGAAGCTTTCTTT. Filled out from reference TRBV30 and TRBJ1-1, the complete variable domain reads SQTIHQWPATLVQPVGSPLSLECTVEGTSNPNLYWYRQAAGRGLQLLFYSVGIGQISSEVPQNLSASRPQDRQFILSSKKLLLSDSGFYLCAWSVTRGGTEAFFGQGTRLTVV.

The CDR3 region is CASSFQPGQVSWGYTF. CDR3 coding DNA: TGTGCCAGCAGCTTCCAGCCGGGACAGGTGTCCTGGGGCTACACCTTC. The chain joins TRBV6-2 or TRBV6-3 to TRBJ1-2; 8 nucleotides line up with TRBD1. Losses at the gene ends were 6 bases for V and 8 bases for J; bases not matched to a gene: 17. Germline CDR1 and CDR2: MNHEY and SVGEGT. The CDR3 is made up of 16 amino acids.

The CDR3 here is CASSPDSQRGAFF. The CDR3, as DNA: TGTGCCAGCTCACCAGATTCCCAGCGCGGAGCTTTCTTT. This rearrangement joins TRBV18 to TRBJ1-1; no reliable D call. This CDR3 has 13 residues. CDR1 KGHSH and CDR2 LQKENI come from the germline V gene. Trimming pared 2 bases from V and 10 bases from J, leaving 14 bases between.

The chain employs TRBV9 and TRBJ1-6, with 9 nucleotides matching TRBD1. V shed 4 bases, J shed 7 bases, and the junction held 6 bases outside the gene matches. CDR1 is SGDLS and CDR2 is YYNGEE in the germline V gene. The CDR3 is 15 residues long. The CDR3 sequence: CASSPTGGENSPLHF. CDR3 coding DNA: TGTGCCAGCAGCCCAACAGGGGGCGAAAATTCACCCCTCCACTTT. Full variable domain (outside the CDR3, taken from reference TRBV9 and TRBJ1-6): DSGVTQTPKHLITATGQRVTLRCSPRSGDLSVYWYQQSLDQGLQFLIQYYNGEERAKGNILERFSAQQFPDLHSELNLSSLELGDSALYFCASSPTGGENSPLHFGNGTRLTVT.

This rearrangement joins TRBV28 to TRBJ2-1; D gene unclear. Per germline, CDR1 MDHEN and CDR2 SYDVKM. V shed 6 bases and J shed 5 bases, with 11 bases lying between them. This CDR3 has 13 amino acids. The CDR3, as DNA: TGTGCCAGCAGGGGTTCTAGTCACAATGAGCAGTTCTTC. As protein: CASRGSSHNEQFF.

The rearrangement joins TRBV15 to TRBJ1-1; 10 positions agree with TRBD1. The V gene end was trimmed by 2 bases and the J gene end by 6 bases; junction bases not matched to a gene: 6. Germline V gives CDR1 LNHNV, CDR2 YYDKDF (reference sequence). CDR3 length equals 15 residues. Here the CDR3 reads CATSRSTGGTAEAFF. The CDR3 coding sequence is TGTGCCACCAGCAGATCGACAGGGGGCACGGCTGAAGCTTTCTTT.

The rearrangement joins TRBV7-2 to TRBJ1-4; 9 nucleotides line up with TRBD1. CDR1 and CDR2 (germline): SGHTA, FQGNSA. The V segment lost 1 base and the J segment 5 bases; nucleotides outside the gene matches: 2. The CDR3 consists of 15 residues. The CDR3 bases are TGTGCCAGCAGCTTAGTGGGGACAGGGAATGAAAAACTGTTTTTT. Its protein product is CASSLVGTGNEKLFF. Full variable domain (rest looked up from reference TRBV7-2 and TRBJ1-4): GAGVSQSPSNKVTEKGKDVELRCDPISGHTALYWYRQSLGQGLEFLIYFQGNSAPDKSGLPSDRFSAERTGGSVSTLTIQRTQQEDSAVYLCASSLVGTGNEKLFFGSGTQLSVL.

This clone turned up a few times. This chain links TRBV2 with TRBJ1-2; maybe TRBD1 (6 bases). There are 14 residues in the CDR3. The germline gives CDR1 SNHLY, CDR2 FYNNEI. Deletions cut 7 bases from V and 3 bases from J, with 15 bases between. As DNA, the CDR3 is TGTGCCAGCAATGGGGGACAACCCCACTATGGCTACACCTTC. Its translation is CASNGGQPHYGYTF.

The gene calls are TRBV7-3 and TRBJ2-2, with D possibly matching TRBD2 (6 bases). With 1 base removed from V and 2 bases from J, the gap between germline ends came to 11 bases. CDR3 length equals 16 residues. Germline lookup yields CDR1 SGHTA and CDR2 FQGTGA. CDR3 residues: CASSLNGRGNTGELFF. For the CDR3, the DNA is TGTGCCAGCAGCTTAAATGGGCGGGGCAACACCGGGGAGCTGTTTTTT.

The rearrangement joins TRBV10-3 to TRBJ2-7; perhaps TRBD1 as D (5 bases). The germline V and J ends were trimmed by 10 bases and 4 bases, with 14 bases remaining between them. Germline values: CDR1 ENHRY, CDR2 SYGVKD. The length of the CDR3 is 12 residues. CDR3 DNA sequence: TGTGCCACAAGTCCGACAGATTACGAGCAGTACTTC. Translating it yields CATSPTDYEQYF.

Here the CDR3 reads CASSLGGINQPQHF. CDR3 nucleotide sequence: TGTGCCAGCAGTTTAGGAGGGATCAATCAGCCCCAGCATTTT. This chain links TRBV27 with TRBJ1-5; D remains unclear. This CDR3 comprises 14 residues. Germline values: CDR1 MNHEY, CDR2 SMNVEV (reference sequence). Trimming removed 2 bases from V and 3 bases from J, with 8 bases in between.

The CDR3 spells CASSGSSGEGEQFF. As DNA, the CDR3 is TGCGCCAGCAGCGGCTCTAGCGGGGAGGGTGAGCAGTTCTTC. This chain uses TRBV5-1 with TRBJ2-1; 9 bases match TRBD2. CDR3 length: 14 amino acids. CDR1 and CDR2 (germline): SGHRS, YFSETQ. The V gene end was trimmed by 4 bases and the J gene end by 9 bases; junction bases not matched to a gene: 8.